This T cell receptor (beta chain) was found in a study of blood T cell repertoires in COVID-19. About the study: PBMCs, B-cell-depleted T cells, or T cells provided the cDNA or gDNA that made up the material.

The CDR3 covers 14 residues. In germline, CDR1 is SGHTA, CDR2 FQGNSA. Trimming removed 5 bases from V and 5 bases from J, with 16 bases in between. Authors' analysis steps: The assay estimated nucleated cells by amplifying reference gene primers. Here immunoSEQ multiplex PCR was the method, and the copy in TCRdb shows in-frame clones only, minus some. V, J and clone size derive from that table, while D and trimming were established from the DNA sequence. The sample yields 200,000 to 250,000 clones, around 84% seen once. The material sequenced was peripheral blood. The chain recombines TRBV7-2 with TRBJ2-7; D is possibly TRBD1 (5 bases). This clonotype originated in a man aged 40-55 years with acute or convalescent COVID-19. Here the CDR3 reads CASSPARVLNEQYF. The CDR3 DNA is TGTGCCAGCAGCCCCGCCAGGGTGTTGAACGAGCAGTACTTC.